The clone carrying this T cell receptor (beta chain) was observed once. This sample was taken from a study of T cell changes during pregnancy in multiple sclerosis. V lost 5 bases to trimming and J lost 3 bases, with 17 bases between them. CDR1 is LNHDA, CDR2 SQIVND, per germline (reference sequence). The CDR3 runs 15 residues. Some clones are missing from TCRdb's copy, which holds only in-frame ones; the method was immunoSEQ multiplex PCR. The sample records 47,000 or so clones, 85% to 95% being singletons. This TCR was sampled from a female donor with multiple sclerosis, enrolled in a pregnancy study. V usage is TRBV19 and J usage is TRBJ2-7; D remains unclear. The sequencing here drew on CD4+ T cells from peripheral blood mononuclear cells, taken in the first trimester of pregnancy. The CDR3 DNA follows: TGTGCCAGTAGTGTAAGCCGGGTGCCTCTCTACGAGCAGTACTTC. Residues: CASSVSRVPLYEQYF. The whole variable domain, remainder taken from reference TRBV19 and TRBJ2-7, is DGGITQSPKYLFRKEGQNVTLSCEQNLNHDAMYWYRQDPGQGLRLIYYSQIVNDFQKGDIAEGYSVSREKKESFPLTVTSAQKNPTAFYLCASSVSRVPLYEQYFGPGTRLTVT.